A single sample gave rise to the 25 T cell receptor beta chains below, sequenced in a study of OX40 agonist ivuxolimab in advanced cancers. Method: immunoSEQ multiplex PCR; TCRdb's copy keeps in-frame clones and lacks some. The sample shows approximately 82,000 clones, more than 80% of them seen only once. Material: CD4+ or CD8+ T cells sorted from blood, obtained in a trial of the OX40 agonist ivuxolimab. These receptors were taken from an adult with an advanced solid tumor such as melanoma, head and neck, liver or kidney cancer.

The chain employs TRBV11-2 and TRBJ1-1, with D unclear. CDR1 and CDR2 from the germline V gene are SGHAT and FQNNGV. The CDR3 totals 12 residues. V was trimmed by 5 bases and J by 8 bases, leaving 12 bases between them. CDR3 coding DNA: TGTGCCAGCAGCCCACCAGGCCGCGAAGCTTTCTTT. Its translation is CASSPPGREAFF.

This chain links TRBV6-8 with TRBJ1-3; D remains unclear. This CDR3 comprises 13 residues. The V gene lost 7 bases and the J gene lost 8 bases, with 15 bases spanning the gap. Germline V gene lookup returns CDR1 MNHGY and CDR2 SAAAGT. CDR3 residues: CASTPSRSHTIYF. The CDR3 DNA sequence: TGTGCCAGCACCCCTTCCAGGAGCCACACCATATATTTT.

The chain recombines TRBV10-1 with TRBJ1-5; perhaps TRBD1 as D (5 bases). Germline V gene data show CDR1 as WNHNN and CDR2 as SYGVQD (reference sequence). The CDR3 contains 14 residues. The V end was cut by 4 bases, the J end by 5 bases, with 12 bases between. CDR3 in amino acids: CASSVGGTHQPQHF. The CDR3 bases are TGCGCCAGCAGTGTCGGAGGGACCCATCAGCCCCAGCATTTT.

The CDR3 coding sequence is TGCGCCAGCAGCCCCAGCAGACTCTCAACTAATGAAAAACTGTTTTTT. Amino acid sequence: CASSPSRLSTNEKLFF. The chain couples TRBV4-1 to TRBJ1-4; D is ambiguous. This CDR3 has 16 residues. Germline CDR1 and CDR2: MGHRA and YSYEKL. Trimming removed 4 bases at V and 0 bases at J, with 12 bases between.

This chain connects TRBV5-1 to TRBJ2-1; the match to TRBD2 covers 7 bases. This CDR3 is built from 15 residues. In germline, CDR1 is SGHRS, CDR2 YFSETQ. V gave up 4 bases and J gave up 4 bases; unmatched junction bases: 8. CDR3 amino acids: CASSVQGAGYNEQFF. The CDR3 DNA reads TGCGCCAGCAGCGTCCAAGGAGCGGGGTACAATGAGCAGTTCTTC.

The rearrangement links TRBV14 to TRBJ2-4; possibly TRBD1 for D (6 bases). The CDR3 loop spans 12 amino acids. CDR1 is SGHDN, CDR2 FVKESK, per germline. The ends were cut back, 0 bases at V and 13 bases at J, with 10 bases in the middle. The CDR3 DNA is TGTGCCAGCAGCCAAGACAGGGGAGTCCAGTACTTC. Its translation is CASSQDRGVQYF.

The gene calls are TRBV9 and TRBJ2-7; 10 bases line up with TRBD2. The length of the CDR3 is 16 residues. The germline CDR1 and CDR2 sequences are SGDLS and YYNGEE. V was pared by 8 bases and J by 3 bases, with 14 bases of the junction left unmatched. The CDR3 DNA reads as TGTGCCAGGACCTTAAAAGTCCTAGCGGGGGTCTACGAGCAGTACTTC. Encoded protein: CARTLKVLAGVYEQYF.

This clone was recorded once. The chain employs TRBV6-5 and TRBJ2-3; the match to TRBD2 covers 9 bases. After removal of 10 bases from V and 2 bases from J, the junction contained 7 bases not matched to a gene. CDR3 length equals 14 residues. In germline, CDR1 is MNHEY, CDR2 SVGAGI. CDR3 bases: TGTGCCACCTCTAGCGGGGATATCACAGATACGCAGTATTTT. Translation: CATSSGDITDTQYF.

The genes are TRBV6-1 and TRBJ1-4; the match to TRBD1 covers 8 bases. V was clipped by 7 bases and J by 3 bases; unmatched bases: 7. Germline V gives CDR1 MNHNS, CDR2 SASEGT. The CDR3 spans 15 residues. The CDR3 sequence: CASTLRTGSNEKLFF. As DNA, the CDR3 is TGTGCCAGCACCCTTAGGACAGGGTCTAATGAAAAACTGTTTTTT.

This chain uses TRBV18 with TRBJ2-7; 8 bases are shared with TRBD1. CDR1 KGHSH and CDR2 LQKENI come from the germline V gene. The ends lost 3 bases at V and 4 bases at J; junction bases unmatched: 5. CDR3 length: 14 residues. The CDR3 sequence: CASSPVGTGYEQYF. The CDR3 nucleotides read TGTGCCAGCTCACCCGTAGGGACAGGATACGAGCAGTACTTC.

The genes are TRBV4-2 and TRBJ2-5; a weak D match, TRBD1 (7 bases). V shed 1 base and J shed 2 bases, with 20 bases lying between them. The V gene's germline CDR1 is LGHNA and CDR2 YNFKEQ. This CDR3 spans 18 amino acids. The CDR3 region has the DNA TGTGCCAGCAGCCAAGTTTCCAGGGGGGCCGTAGGTCAAGAGACCCAGTACTTC. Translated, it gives CASSQVSRGAVGQETQYF.

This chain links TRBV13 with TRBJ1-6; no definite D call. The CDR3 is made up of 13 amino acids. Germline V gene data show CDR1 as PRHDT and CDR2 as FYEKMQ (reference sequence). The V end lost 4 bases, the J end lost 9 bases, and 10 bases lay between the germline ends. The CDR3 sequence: CASSSGNFSPLHF. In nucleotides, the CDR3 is TGTGCCAGCAGCTCGGGGAATTTTTCACCCCTCCACTTT.

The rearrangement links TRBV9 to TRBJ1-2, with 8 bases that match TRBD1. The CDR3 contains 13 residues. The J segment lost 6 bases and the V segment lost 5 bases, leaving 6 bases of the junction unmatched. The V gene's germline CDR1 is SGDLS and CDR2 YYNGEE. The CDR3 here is CASRATGGNGYTF. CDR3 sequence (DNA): TGTGCCAGCAGAGCAACAGGGGGGAATGGCTACACCTTC.

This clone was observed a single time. The CDR3 sequence is CASSGTPYQETQYF. For the CDR3, the DNA is TGTGCCAGCAGCGGGACACCGTACCAAGAGACCCAGTACTTC. This chain uses TRBV9 with TRBJ2-5, with D perhaps TRBD1 (5 bases). CDR1 is SGDLS and CDR2 is YYNGEE in the germline V gene. V lost 3 bases to trimming and J lost 0 bases, with 9 bases between them. The CDR3 sequence is 14 residues long.

CDR3 DNA sequence: TGTGCCAGCAGCTTCGGGGCGCATGCTACTGAAGCTTTCTTT. Its translation is CASSFGAHATEAFF. This rearrangement joins TRBV5-4 to TRBJ1-1, with a tentative D call TRBD1 (5 bases). The CDR3 length is 14 residues. V lost 2 bases to trimming and J lost 5 bases, with 13 bases between them. CDR1 SGHNT and CDR2 YYREEE come from the germline V gene (reference sequence).

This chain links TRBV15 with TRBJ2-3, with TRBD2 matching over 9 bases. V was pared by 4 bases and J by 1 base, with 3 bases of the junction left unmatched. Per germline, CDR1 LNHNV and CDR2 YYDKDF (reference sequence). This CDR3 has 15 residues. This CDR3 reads CATSTRLAGTDTQYF. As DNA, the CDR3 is TGTGCCACCAGCACGCGACTAGCGGGCACAGATACGCAGTATTTT.

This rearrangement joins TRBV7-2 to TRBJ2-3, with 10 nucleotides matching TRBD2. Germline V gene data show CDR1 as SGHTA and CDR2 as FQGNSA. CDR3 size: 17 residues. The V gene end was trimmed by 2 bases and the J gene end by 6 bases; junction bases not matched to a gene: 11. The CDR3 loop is CASSLSAGGRVGDTQYF. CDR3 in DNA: TGTGCCAGCAGCTTATCAGCGGGGGGGCGAGTTGGGGATACGCAGTATTTT.

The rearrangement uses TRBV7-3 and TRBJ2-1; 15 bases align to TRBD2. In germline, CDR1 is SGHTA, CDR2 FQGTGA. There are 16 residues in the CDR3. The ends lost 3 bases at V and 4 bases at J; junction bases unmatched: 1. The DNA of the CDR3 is TGTGCCAGCAGCTTGGGACTAGCGGGGGGTTACAATGAGCAGTTCTTC. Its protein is CASSLGLAGGYNEQFF.

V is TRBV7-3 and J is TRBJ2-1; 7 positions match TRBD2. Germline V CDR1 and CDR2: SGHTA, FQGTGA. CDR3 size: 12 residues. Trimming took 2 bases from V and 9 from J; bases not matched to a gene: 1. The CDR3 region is CASSLGGGEQFF. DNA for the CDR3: TGTGCCAGCAGCTTAGGCGGGGGTGAGCAGTTCTTC.

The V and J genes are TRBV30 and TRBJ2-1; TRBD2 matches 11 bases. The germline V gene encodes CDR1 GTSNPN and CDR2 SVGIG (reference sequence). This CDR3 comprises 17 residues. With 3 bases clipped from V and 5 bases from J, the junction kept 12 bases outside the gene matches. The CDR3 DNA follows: TGTGCCTGGAGGGACCGCATCCTAGCGGGGGGACACAATGAGCAGTTCTTC. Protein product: CAWRDRILAGGHNEQFF.

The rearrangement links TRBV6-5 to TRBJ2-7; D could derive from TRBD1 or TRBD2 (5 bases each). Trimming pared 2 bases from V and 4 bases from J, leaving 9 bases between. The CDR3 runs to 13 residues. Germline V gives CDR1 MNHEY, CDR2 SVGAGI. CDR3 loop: CASSYRGVYEQYF. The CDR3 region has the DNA TGTGCCAGCAGTTACCGAGGGGTATACGAGCAGTACTTC.

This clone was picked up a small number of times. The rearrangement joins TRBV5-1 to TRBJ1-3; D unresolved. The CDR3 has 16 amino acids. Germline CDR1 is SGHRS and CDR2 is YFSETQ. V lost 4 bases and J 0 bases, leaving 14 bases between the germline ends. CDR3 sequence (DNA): TGCGCCAGCAGCATTGAGGGCCCGCACTCTGGAAACACCATATATTTT. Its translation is CASSIEGPHSGNTIYF.

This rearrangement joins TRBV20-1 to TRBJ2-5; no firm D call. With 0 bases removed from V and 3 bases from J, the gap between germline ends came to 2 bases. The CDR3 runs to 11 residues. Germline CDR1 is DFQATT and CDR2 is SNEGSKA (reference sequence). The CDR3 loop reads CSARDEETQYF. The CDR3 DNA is TGCAGTGCTAGAGATGAAGAGACCCAGTACTTC.

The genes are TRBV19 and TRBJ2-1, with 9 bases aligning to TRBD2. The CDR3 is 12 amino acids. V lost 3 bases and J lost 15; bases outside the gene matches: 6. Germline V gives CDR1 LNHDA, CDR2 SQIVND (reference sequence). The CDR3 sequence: CASSIGGGALFF. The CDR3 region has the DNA TGTGCCAGTAGTATCGGCGGGGGGGCCTTGTTCTTC.

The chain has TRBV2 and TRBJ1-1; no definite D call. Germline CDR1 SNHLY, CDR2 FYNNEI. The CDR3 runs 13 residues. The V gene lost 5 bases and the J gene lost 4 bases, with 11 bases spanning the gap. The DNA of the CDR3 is TGTGCCAGCAGTTTCGACACTCGCACTGAAGCTTTCTTT. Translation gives CASSFDTRTEAFF.